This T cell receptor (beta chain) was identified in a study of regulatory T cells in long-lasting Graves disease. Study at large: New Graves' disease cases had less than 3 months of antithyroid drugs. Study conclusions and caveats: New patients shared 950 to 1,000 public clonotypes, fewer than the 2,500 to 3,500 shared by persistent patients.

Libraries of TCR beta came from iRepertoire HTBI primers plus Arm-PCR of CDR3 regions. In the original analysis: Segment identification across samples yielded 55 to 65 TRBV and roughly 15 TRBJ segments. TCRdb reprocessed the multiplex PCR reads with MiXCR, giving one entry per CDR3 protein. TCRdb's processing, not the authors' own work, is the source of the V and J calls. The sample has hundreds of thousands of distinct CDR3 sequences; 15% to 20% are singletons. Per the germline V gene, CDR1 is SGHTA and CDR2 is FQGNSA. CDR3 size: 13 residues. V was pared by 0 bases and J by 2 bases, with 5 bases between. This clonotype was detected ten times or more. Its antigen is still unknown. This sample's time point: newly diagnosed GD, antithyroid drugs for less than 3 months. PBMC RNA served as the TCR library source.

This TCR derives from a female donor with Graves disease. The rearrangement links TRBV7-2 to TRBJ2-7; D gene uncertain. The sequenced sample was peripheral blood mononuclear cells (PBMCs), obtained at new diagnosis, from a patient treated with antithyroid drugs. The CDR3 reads CASSLASPYEQYF. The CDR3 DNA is TGTGCCAGCAGCTTAGCTTCCCCCTACGAGCAGTACTTC.